The 10 T cell receptor beta chains given below trace back to one sample, sequenced in a study of blood T cell repertoires in COVID-19. Assay used: immunoSEQ multiplex PCR; TCRdb lists only in-frame clones, some missing. Among fewer than 400,000 clones listed, 70% to 90% were seen once. The sequenced sample consisted of PBMCs or T cells enriched from blood (not recorded which). The origin of the receptors is a man aged 25 to 40 who had recovered from COVID-19.

The CDR3 bases are TGCAGCGTTGGTGCAGGGGGAAAAAACACCATATATTTT. Protein: CSVGAGGKNTIYF. The V gene is TRBV29-1, the J gene TRBJ1-3; 7 nucleotides line up with TRBD1. The V gene end was trimmed by 4 bases and the J gene end by 6 bases; junction bases not matched to a gene: 6. This CDR3 contains 13 residues. Germline CDR1 SQVTM, CDR2 ANQGSEA.

The chain links TRBV27 to TRBJ2-2; TRBD1 agrees at 9 bases. Germline trimming cut 1 base from V and 7 bases from J; bases unmatched to any gene: 7. Germline assignment: CDR1 MNHEY and CDR2 SMNVEV (reference sequence). CDR3 length: 16 residues. The CDR3 sequence is CASSLLGTGHNGELFF. CDR3 bases: TGTGCCAGCAGTTTATTGGGGACAGGGCATAACGGGGAGCTGTTTTTT.

This clone has only one observation. The rearrangement links TRBV15 to TRBJ2-5; tentative D call: TRBD2 (7 bases). The CDR3 sequence is 15 residues long. V lost 0 bases, J lost 5 bases, and 13 bases lay in between. Germline V gene lookup returns CDR1 LNHNV and CDR2 YYDKDF (reference sequence). DNA of the CDR3: TGTGCCACCAGCAGAGATCTGGGGGGGCCCGAGACCCAGTACTTC. This gives the protein CATSRDLGGPETQYF.

This rearrangement joins TRBV11-1 to TRBJ2-1; the D gene is possibly TRBD1 (7 bases). Between the trimmed V and J ends, which lost 3 bases and 5 bases, there was a span of 14 bases. This CDR3 has 15 residues. Germline V gene data show CDR1 as SGHAT and CDR2 as FQDESV (reference sequence). The CDR3 region has the DNA TGTGCCAGCAGCTTTGCAGGGGGAGGCAACAATGAGCAGTTCTTC. Translating gives CASSFAGGGNNEQFF.

Only one count was recorded for this clone. V is TRBV5-5 and J is TRBJ1-6, with no clear D. V dropped 1 base and J dropped 8 bases, with 4 bases sitting between them. The germline CDR1 and CDR2 sequences are SGHKS and YYEKEE (reference sequence). The CDR3 extends over 12 amino acids. CDR3 nucleotides: TGTGCCAGCAGCTTGACGGATTCACCCCTCCACTTT. This encodes CASSLTDSPLHF.

This clone is a singleton in its sample. The V call is TRBV29-1, the J call TRBJ2-2; D is perhaps TRBD1 (5 bases). Germline loops: CDR1 SQVTM, CDR2 ANQGSEA. The CDR3 extends over 14 amino acids. V was clipped by 6 bases and J by 0 bases, with 11 bases between them. The DNA of the CDR3 is TGCAGCGTCCCGACAGAAACGAACACCGGGGAGCTGTTTTTT. It specifies CSVPTETNTGELFF.

A single count supports this clone. The chain recombines TRBV12-3 or TRBV12-4 with TRBJ1-2; unclear D gene. CDR3 length equals 13 residues. With 7 bases removed from V and 8 bases from J, the gap between germline ends came to 17 bases. Here the CDR3 reads CASTLGLPGGYTF. The CDR3, as DNA: TGTGCCAGCACCTTAGGACTCCCCGGAGGCTACACCTTC.

V gene TRBV25-1 combines with J gene TRBJ2-1; a possible D gene is TRBD1 (6 bases). Trimming stripped 2 bases from V and 2 bases from J, with 10 bases between. CDR1 MGHDK and CDR2 SYGVNS come from the germline V gene. The CDR3 runs 15 residues. CDR3 DNA sequence: TGTGCCAGCAGTGAAGGACAGTTCGCCTACAATGAGCAGTTCTTC. Translating it yields CASSEGQFAYNEQFF.

The J gene is TRBJ1-1, the V gene TRBV2; D gene unclear. Per the germline V gene, CDR1 is SNHLY and CDR2 is FYNNEI. This CDR3 contains 14 residues. V lost 2 bases to trimming and J lost 0 bases, with 7 bases between them. In nucleotides, the CDR3 is TGTGCCAGCAGTGAATTCCGGGTGAACACTGAAGCTTTCTTT. It is translated as CASSEFRVNTEAFF.

This clone was counted a few times. V usage is TRBV7-8 and J usage is TRBJ1-5, with 7 bases matching TRBD1. The CDR3 consists of 13 residues. Germline-derived CDR1 and CDR2 are SGHVS and FQNEAQ. J was trimmed by 5 bases and V by 6 bases; bases with no gene match: 4. The CDR3 region has the DNA TGTGCCAGCAGACGGGACAGTCATCAGCCCCAGCATTTT. The encoded protein is CASRRDSHQPQHF. The whole variable domain, filled in from reference TRBV7-8 and TRBJ1-5, reads GAGVSQSPRYKVAKRGQDVALRCDPISGHVSLFWYQQALGQGPEFLTYFQNEAQLDKSGLPSDRFFAERPEGSVSTLKIQRTQQEDSAVYLCASRRDSHQPQHFGDGTRLSIL.